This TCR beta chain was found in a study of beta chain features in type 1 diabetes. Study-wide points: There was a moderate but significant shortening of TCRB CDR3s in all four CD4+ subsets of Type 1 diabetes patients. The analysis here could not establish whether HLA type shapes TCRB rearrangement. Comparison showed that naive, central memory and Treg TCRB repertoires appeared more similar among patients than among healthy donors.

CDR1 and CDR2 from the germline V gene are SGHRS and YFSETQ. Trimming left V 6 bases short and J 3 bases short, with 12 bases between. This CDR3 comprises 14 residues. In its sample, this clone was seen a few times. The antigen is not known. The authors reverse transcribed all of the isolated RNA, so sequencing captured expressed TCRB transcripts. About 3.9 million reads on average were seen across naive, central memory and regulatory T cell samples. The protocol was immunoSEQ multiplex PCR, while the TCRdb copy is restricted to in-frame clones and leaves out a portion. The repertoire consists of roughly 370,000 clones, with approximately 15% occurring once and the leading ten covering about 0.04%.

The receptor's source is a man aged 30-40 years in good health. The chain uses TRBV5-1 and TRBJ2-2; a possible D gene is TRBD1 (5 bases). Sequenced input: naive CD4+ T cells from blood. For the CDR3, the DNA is TGCGCCAGCAATCTAGGACATGACACCGGGGAGCTGTTTTTT. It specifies CASNLGHDTGELFF. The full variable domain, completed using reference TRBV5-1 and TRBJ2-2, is KAGVTQTPRYLIKTRGQQVTLSCSPISGHRSVSWYQQTPGQGLQFLFEYFSETQRNKGNFPGRFSGRQFSNSRSEMNVSTLELGDSALYLCASNLGHDTGELFFGEGSRLTVL.